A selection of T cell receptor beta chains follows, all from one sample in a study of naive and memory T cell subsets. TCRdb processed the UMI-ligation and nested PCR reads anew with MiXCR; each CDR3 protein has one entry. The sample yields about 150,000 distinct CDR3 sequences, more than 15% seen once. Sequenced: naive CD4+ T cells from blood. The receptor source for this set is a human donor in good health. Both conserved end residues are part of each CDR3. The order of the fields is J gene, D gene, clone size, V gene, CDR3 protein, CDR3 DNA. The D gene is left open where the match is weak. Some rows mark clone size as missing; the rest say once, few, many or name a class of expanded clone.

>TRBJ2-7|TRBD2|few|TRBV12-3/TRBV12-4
CASSSTSGRADEQYF
TGTGCCAGCAGTTCCACTAGCGGGAGGGCCGACGAGCAGTACTTC
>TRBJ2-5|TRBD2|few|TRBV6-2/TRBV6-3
CASSYGLAGTPETQYF
TGTGCCAGCAGTTATGGACTAGCGGGCACGCCGGAGACCCAGTACTTC
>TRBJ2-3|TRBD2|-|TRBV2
CASSEALREGTQYF
TGTGCCAGCAGTGAAGCCCTGCGGGAGGGGACGCAGTATTTT
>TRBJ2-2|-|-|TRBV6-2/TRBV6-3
CASSYRESPGELFF
TGTGCCAGCAGTTATCGGGAGTCTCCCGGGGAGCTGTTTTTT
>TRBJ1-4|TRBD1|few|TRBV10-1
CASSPSPSPGGNEKLFF
TGCGCCAGCAGTCCCTCGCCTAGCCCAGGGGGGAATGAAAAACTGTTTTTT
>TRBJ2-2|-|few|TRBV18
CASSPRDTGELFF
TGTGCCAGCTCACCGAGGGATACCGGGGAGCTGTTTTTT
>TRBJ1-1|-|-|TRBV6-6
CASSYGGNTEAFF
TGTGCCAGCAGTTACGGGGGGAACACTGAAGCTTTCTTT
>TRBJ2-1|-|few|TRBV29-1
CSVGDNEQFF
TGCAGCGTTGGAGATAATGAGCAGTTCTTC
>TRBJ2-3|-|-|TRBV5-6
CASSPGMRRFADTQYF
TGTGCCAGCAGCCCGGGTATGAGGAGGTTCGCAGATACGCAGTATTTT
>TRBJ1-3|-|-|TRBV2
CASSEGVGALSGNTIYF
TGTGCCAGCAGTGAAGGGGTCGGAGCATTATCTGGAAACACCATATATTTT
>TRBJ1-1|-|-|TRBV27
CASSLSGRRPMNTEAFF
TGTGCCAGCAGTTTAAGTGGAAGGAGACCCATGAACACTGAAGCTTTCTTT
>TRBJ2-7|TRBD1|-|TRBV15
CATSKFSGGLSSSYEQYF
TGTGCCACCAGTAAATTTTCAGGGGGTCTGTCGAGCTCCTACGAGCAGTACTTC
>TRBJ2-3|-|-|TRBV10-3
CAISESGGWGTDTQYF
TGTGCCATCAGTGAGTCAGGCGGGTGGGGCACAGATACGCAGTATTTT
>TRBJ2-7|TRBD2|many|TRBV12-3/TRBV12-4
CASRAGGRRYEQYF
TGTGCCAGCAGGGCGGGAGGGAGAAGGTACGAGCAGTACTTC
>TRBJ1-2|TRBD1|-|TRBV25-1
CASSDWDSVLARYGYTF
TGTGCCAGCAGTGATTGGGACAGCGTTTTAGCCCGCTATGGCTACACCTTC
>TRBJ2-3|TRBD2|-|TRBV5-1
CASSLEVGGADTQYF
TGCGCCAGCAGCTTGGAGGTGGGAGGGGCAGATACGCAGTATTTT
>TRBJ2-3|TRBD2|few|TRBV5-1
CASSLRFALGDYTDTQYF
TGCGCCAGCAGCTTGCGGTTTGCCTTAGGGGACTACACAGATACGCAGTATTTT
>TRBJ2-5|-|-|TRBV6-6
CASSYLTGQETQYF
TGTGCCAGCAGTTATTTGACGGGGCAAGAGACCCAGTACTTC
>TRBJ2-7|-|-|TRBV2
CASRFPGNYEQYF
TGTGCCAGCAGGTTTCCCGGTAACTACGAGCAGTACTTC
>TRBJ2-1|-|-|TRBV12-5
CASGLVPQGGYNEQFF
TGTGCTAGTGGTTTGGTACCCCAGGGAGGCTACAATGAGCAGTTCTTC
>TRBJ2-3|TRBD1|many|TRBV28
CASRTPGQGTDTQYF
TGTGCCAGCAGGACACCGGGACAGGGGACAGATACGCAGTATTTT
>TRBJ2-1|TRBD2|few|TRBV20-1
CSARDLPGGSGRLNEQFF
TGCAGTGCTAGAGATCTCCCTGGGGGGAGCGGGAGGTTGAATGAGCAGTTCTTC
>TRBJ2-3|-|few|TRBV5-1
CASAGRAADTQYF
TGCGCCAGCGCCGGGCGGGCGGCAGATACGCAGTATTTT
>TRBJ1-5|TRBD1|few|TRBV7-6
CASSSYAGQGGNQPQHF
TGTGCCAGCAGCTCCTATGCCGGCCAGGGGGGCAATCAGCCCCAGCATTTT
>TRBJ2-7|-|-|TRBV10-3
CAIRGSSPYEQYF
TGTGCCATCAGGGGGTCTTCTCCCTACGAGCAGTACTTC
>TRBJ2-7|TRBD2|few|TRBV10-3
CAISGFTSGSKHEQYF
TGTGCCATCAGTGGATTTACTAGCGGGAGTAAACACGAGCAGTACTTC
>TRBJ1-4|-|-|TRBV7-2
CASSRVGATNEKLFF
TGTGCCAGCAGCCGAGTAGGGGCAACTAATGAAAAACTGTTTTTT
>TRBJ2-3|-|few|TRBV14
CASSQEGRSTDTQYF
TGTGCCAGCAGCCAAGAAGGCAGAAGCACAGATACGCAGTATTTT
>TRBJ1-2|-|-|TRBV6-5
CASSYSSKGGYTF
TGTGCCAGCAGTTACTCGAGTAAGGGTGGCTACACCTTC
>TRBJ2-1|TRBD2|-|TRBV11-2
CASSTLAGAPYNEQFF
TGTGCCAGCAGCACTCTAGCGGGAGCCCCCTACAATGAGCAGTTCTTC
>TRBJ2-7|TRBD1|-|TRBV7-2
CASSLGQGAGYEQYF
TGTGCCAGCAGCTTGGGACAGGGGGCTGGCTACGAGCAGTACTTC
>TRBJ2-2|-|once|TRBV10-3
CAISGIGQPTGEPFF
TGTGCCATCAGTGGAATAGGACAGCCGACCGGGGAGCCGTTTTTT
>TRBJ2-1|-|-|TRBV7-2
CASIKGVSYNEQFF
TGTGCCAGCATTAAAGGAGTATCCTACAATGAGCAGTTCTTC
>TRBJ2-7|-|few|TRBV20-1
CSARDPGVWEQYF
TGCAGTGCTAGAGATCCCGGGGTTTGGGAGCAGTACTTC
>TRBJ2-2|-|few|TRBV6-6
CASSYPLGRTGTGELFF
TGTGCCAGCAGTTACCCCCTAGGGAGAACTGGGACCGGGGAGCTGTTTTTT
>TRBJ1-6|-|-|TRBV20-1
CSARGPLIYNSPLHF
TGCAGTGCTAGAGGTCCGCTTATCTATAATTCACCCCTCCACTTT
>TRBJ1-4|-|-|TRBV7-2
CASSPAGRGNEKLFF
TGTGCCAGCAGCCCAGCCGGGAGGGGGAATGAAAAACTGTTTTTT
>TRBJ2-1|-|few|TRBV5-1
CASSLLEDEQFF
TGCGCCAGCAGCCTGCTAGAGGATGAGCAGTTCTTC
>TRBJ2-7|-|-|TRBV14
CASSQEGRGTWEQYF
TGTGCCAGCAGCCAAGAAGGCCGAGGGACCTGGGAGCAGTACTTC
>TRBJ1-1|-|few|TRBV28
CASSSPLGGYNTEAFF
TGTGCCAGCAGTTCCCCTCTGGGGGGGTATAACACTGAAGCTTTCTTT
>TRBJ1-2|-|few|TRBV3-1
CASSQTETYGYTF
TGTGCCAGCAGCCAAACAGAGACCTATGGCTACACCTTC
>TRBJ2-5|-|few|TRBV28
CAIQGEETQYF
TGTGCAATACAGGGCGAAGAGACCCAGTACTTC
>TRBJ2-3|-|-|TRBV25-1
CASGPQVTDTQYF
TGTGCCAGTGGACCTCAGGTCACAGATACGCAGTATTTT
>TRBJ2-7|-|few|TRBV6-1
CASSGADSYEQYF
TGTGCCAGCAGTGGAGCGGATTCCTACGAGCAGTACTTC
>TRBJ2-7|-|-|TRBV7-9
CASSLLQVSYEQYF
TGTGCCAGCAGCTTACTCCAGGTCTCCTACGAGCAGTACTTC